Described below is a single T cell receptor beta chain sequence and its context. The antigen remains undetermined. A read error may be the cause here, since a much bigger clone is one base away. TCRdb processed the multiplex PCR reads anew with MiXCR; each CDR3 protein has one entry. The sample consists of some 250,000 distinct CDR3 sequences, about 34% of them appearing once. This CDR3 spans 15 amino acids. Germline V gene sequence: CDR1 SGHTS, CDR2 YDEGEE. V trimming: 5 bases; J trimming: 5 bases; junction bases outside the gene matches: 12. This sample is drawn from a study of breast tumors, draining lymph nodes, adjacent tissues. Points from the study as a whole: Data fit most tumor T cells coming from lymph node, expanding in tumor. That most tumor T cells come from lymph nodes remained unproven. Tumor repertoires ranked between lymph nodes and nontumor tissue in diversity, with V and J gene preferences. Luminal-like breast cancer showed significantly greater tumor-nontumor repertoire similarity than basal-like breast cancer did.

The lymph nodes were axillary draining lymph nodes from breast cancer patients. The specimen sequenced was axillary lymph node tissue. This receptor was obtained from a female donor with breast cancer. Some clones in this sample may be carry-over from other donors' samples. V is TRBV5-8 and J is TRBJ2-5, with 7 bases lining up with TRBD2. The CDR3 loop reads CASSPGTTGTETQYF. DNA of the CDR3: TGTGCCAGCAGTCCCGGGACTACCGGGACGGAGACCCAGTACTTC.